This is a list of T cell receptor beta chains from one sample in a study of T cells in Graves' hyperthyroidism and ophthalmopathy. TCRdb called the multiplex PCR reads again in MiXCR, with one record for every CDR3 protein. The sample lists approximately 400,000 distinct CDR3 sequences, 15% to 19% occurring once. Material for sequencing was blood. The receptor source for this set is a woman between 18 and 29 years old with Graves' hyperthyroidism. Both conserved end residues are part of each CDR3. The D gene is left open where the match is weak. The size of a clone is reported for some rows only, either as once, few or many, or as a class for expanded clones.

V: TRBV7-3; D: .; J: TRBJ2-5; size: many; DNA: TGTGCCAGCAGCTTCGGGCGGGGAGAGACCCAGTACTTC; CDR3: CASSFGRGETQYF
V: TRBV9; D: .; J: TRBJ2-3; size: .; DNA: TGTGCCAGCAATGAGATTAGCACAGATACGCAGTATTTT; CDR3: CASNEISTDTQYF
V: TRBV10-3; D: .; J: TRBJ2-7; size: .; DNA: TGTGCCATCAGGGGGGACGGACCCGTCGGCGAGCAGTACTTC; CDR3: CAIRGDGPVGEQYF
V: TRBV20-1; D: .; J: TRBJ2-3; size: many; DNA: TGCAGTGCTCCCGGCCCCGGAGTAGATACGCAGTATTTT; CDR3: CSAPGPGVDTQYF
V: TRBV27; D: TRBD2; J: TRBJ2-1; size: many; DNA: TGTGCCAGCAGTTTATTTAGGCTAGCGGGAGGGCCGGGATACAATGAGCAGTTCTTC; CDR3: CASSLFRLAGGPGYNEQFF
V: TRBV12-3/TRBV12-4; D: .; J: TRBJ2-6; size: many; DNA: TGTGCCAGCAGTTTCTCTGGGGCCAACGTCCTGACTTTC; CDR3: CASSFSGANVLTF
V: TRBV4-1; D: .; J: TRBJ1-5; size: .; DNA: TGCGCCAGCAGCCAAGCCCCGGGACAATTAAATCAGCCCCAGCATTTT; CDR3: CASSQAPGQLNQPQHF
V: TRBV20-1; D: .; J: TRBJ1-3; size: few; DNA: TGCAGTGCGCTTGACCGGCGGGGCAACTCTGGAAACACCATATATTTT; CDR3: CSALDRRGNSGNTIYF
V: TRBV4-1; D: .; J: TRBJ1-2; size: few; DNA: TGCGCCAGCAGCCATGCCGGGAACTATGGCTACACCTTC; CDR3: CASSHAGNYGYTF
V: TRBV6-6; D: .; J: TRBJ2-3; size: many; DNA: TGTGCCAGCAGTTACTCGTTCTATTTCGCAGATACGCAGTATTTT; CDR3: CASSYSFYFADTQYF
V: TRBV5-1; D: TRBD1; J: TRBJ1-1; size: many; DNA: TGCGCCAGCAGCTCGCCAGACAGGGCCGTGACTGAAGCTTTCTTT; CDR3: CASSSPDRAVTEAFF
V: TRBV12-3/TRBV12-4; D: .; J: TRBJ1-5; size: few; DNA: TGTGCCAGCAGTCCTACCGGGAGGAATCAGCCCCAGCATTTT; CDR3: CASSPTGRNQPQHF
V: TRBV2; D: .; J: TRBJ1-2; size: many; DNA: TGTGCCAGCAGATGGGACCGACAGATTTATGGCTACACCTTC; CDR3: CASRWDRQIYGYTF
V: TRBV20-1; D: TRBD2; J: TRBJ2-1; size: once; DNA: TGCAGTGCTACTATCCGGACTAGCGGGAGGCTTCACAATGAGCAGTTCTTC; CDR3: CSATIRTSGRLHNEQFF
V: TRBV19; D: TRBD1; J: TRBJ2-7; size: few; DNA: TGTGCCAGTAGTATTGGGACAGGGCCTACCTACGAGCAGTACTTC; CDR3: CASSIGTGPTYEQYF
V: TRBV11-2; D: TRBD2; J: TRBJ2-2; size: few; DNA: TGTGCCAGCAGCCCCCGACTAGCGGGAGGGTACGGGGAGCTGTTTTTT; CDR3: CASSPRLAGGYGELFF
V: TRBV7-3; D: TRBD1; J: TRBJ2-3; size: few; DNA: TGTGCCAGCAGCCCGACAGGGGCGAAAGCAGATACGCAGTATTTT; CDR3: CASSPTGAKADTQYF
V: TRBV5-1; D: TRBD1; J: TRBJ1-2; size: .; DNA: TGCGCCAGCAGCTACGGGGACAGAATTTCTTATGGCTACACCTTC; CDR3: CASSYGDRISYGYTF
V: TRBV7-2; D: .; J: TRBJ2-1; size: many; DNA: TGTGCCAGCAGCTTAATGGGGGGTCTGCCTTACAATGAGCAGTTCTTC; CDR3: CASSLMGGLPYNEQFF
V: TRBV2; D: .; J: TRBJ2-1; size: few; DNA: TGTGCCAGCAGGGAGACTAGGAATGAGCAGTTCTTC; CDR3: CASRETRNEQFF
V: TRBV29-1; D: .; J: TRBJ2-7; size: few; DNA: TGCAGCGCCAAAGACTGGGACGTCGGCGCGGGCGAGCAGTACTTC; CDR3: CSAKDWDVGAGEQYF
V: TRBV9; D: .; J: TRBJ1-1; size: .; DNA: TGTGCCAGCAGCGTAGGTCTCGCCGCTGACACTGAAGCTTTCTTT; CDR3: CASSVGLAADTEAFF
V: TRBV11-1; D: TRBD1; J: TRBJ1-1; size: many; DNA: TGTGCCAGCAGCCCCAGGGGGACAGCGAGCGGAAACACTGAAGCTTTCTTT; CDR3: CASSPRGTASGNTEAFF
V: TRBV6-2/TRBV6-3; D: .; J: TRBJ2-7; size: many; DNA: TGTGCCAGCAGTTACTCCCCGGGACACCCCTACGAGCAGTACTTC; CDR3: CASSYSPGHPYEQYF
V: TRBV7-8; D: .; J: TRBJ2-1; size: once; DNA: TGTGCCAGCAGCTTAGCTACGCTCGGGATCCCCTACAATGAGCAGTTCTTC; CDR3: CASSLATLGIPYNEQFF
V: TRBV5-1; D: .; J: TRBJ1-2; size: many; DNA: TGCGCCAGCAGCTTGGTTCTGGGTACTAACTATGGCTACACCTTC; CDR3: CASSLVLGTNYGYTF
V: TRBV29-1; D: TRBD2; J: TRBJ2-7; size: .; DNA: TGCAGCGTTGTGGGGCGGGAGAACTCCTGCGAGCAGTACTTC; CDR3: CSVVGRENSCEQYF
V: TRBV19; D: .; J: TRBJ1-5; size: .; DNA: TGTGCCAGTAGTAATGCGGCACCGGACAGAAATCAGCCCCAGCATTTT; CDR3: CASSNAAPDRNQPQHF
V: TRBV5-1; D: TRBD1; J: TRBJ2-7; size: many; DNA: TGCGCCAGCCAGACCGGGACAGGCTCCTACGAGCAGTACTTC; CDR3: CASQTGTGSYEQYF
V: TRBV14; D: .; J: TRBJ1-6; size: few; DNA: TGTGCCAGCAGCCATTATACCCCACCCCTCCACTTT; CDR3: CASSHYTPPLHF
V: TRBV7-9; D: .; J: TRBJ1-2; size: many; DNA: TGTGCCAGCAGCTCTGGAGACTATGGCTACACCTTC; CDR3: CASSSGDYGYTF
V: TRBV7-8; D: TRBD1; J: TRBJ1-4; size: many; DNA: TGTGCCAGCAGCCCAAGGGGGCTGACTAATGAAAAACTGTTTTTT; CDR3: CASSPRGLTNEKLFF
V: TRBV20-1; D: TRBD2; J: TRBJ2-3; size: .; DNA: TGCAGTGCTAGACTTCTAGCGGGGGGCGCAGATACGCAGTATTTT; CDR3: CSARLLAGGADTQYF
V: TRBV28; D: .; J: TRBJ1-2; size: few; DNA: TGTGCCAGCAGTCCCGGACCGCAAGGATTTGGCTACACCTTC; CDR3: CASSPGPQGFGYTF
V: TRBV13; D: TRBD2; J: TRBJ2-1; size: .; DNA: TGTGCCAGCAGCTCCGAACTTTCGACTAGCGGGGAACTTATCGATGAGCAGTTCTTC; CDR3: CASSSELSTSGELIDEQFF
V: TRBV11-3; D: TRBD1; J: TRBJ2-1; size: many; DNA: TGTGCCAGCAGCTTTGGTTTTGCAGGGGGCTTGAATGAGCAGTTCTTC; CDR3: CASSFGFAGGLNEQFF
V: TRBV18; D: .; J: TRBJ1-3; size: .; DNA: TGTGCCAGCTCATCTGTTGGAGGGGGAGGAAACACCATATATTTT; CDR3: CASSSVGGGGNTIYF
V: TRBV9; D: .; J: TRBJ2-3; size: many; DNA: TGTGCCAGCAGCCCCCTGGGAAGCACAGATACGCAGTATTTT; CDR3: CASSPLGSTDTQYF
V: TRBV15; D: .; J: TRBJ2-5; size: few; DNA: TGTGCCACCAGCAGAGATAGGGTGGCCCTCTCAGAGACCCAGTACTTC; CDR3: CATSRDRVALSETQYF
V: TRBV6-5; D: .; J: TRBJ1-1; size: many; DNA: TGTGCCAGCAGTTACAATCGAAACAGGAAAAACACTGAAGCTTTCTTT; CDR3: CASSYNRNRKNTEAFF
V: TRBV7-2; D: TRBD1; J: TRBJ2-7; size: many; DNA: TGTGCCAGCAGCTGGGGACAGGGTCACTACGAGCAGTACTTC; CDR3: CASSWGQGHYEQYF
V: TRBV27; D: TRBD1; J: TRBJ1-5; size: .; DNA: TGTGCCAGCAGACGACAGGGGTTGAGCAATCAGCCCCAGCATTTT; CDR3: CASRRQGLSNQPQHF
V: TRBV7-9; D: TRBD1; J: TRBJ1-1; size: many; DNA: TGTGCCAGCAGCTTGGGGGACAGAAACATGAACACTGAAGCTTTCTTT; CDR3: CASSLGDRNMNTEAFF
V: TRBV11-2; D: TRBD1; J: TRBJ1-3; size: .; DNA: TGTGCCAGCAGATCCGGGACAGGGAACTCTGGAAACACCATATATTTT; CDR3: CASRSGTGNSGNTIYF
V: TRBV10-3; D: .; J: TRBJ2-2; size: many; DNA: TGTGCCATCAGTGTGTTAACCGGGGAGCTGTTTTTT; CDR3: CAISVLTGELFF
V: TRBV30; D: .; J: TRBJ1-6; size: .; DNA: TGTGCCTGGAGTCGAGAGGGGAATTCACCCCTCCACTTT; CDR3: CAWSREGNSPLHF
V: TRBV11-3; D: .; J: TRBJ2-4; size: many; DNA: TGTGCCAGCAGCTTAGATGGTGCAAGCATTCAGTACTTC; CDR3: CASSLDGASIQYF